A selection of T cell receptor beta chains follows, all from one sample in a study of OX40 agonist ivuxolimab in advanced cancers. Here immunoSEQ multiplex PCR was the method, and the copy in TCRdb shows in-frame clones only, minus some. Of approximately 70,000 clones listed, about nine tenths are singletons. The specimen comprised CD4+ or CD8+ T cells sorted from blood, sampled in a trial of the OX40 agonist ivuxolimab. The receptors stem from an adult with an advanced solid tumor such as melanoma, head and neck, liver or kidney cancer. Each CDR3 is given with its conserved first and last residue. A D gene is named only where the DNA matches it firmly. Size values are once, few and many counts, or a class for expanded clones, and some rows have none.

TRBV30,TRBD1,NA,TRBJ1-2,TGTGCCTGGAGTACAGGGGATTTTAGTGGCTACACCTTC,CAWSTGDFSGYTF
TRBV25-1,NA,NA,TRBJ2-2,TGTGCCAGCAGTGAGGCCGGGAACACCGGGGAGCTGTTTTTT,CASSEAGNTGELFF
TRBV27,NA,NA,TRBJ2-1,TGTGCCAGCAGTTTATCGAGAGTCAGAGAGCAGTTCTTC,CASSLSRVREQFF
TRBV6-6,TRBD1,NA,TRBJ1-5,TGTGCCAGTGAACAGGGGGCAATAAGCAATCAGCCCCAGCATTTT,CASEQGAISNQPQHF
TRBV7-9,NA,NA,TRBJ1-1,TGTGCCAGCAGCTTAAAGAAGGGGGGATTGAACACTGAAGCTTTCTTT,CASSLKKGGLNTEAFF
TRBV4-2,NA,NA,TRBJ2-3,TGTGCCAGCAGCCAACGGGACGGCACAGATACGCAGTATTTT,CASSQRDGTDTQYF
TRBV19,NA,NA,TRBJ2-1,TGTGCCAGTAGTAGGCCAAATGATTGGACCTACAATGAGCAGTTCTTC,CASSRPNDWTYNEQFF
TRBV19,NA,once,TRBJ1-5,TGTGCCAGTAGTACCCAGGGCCCCAATCAGCCCCAGCATTTT,CASSTQGPNQPQHF
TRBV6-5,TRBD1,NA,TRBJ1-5,TGTGCCAGCAGTTCGACAGGGGACAATCAGCCCCAGCATTTT,CASSSTGDNQPQHF
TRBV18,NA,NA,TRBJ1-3,TGTGCCAGCTCACCAAGTGAAGGATACTTAGGAAACACCATATATTTT,CASSPSEGYLGNTIYF